The text below deals with one TCR beta chain. This record belongs to a study of control samples from healthy donors and cancer patients. Sequenced by immunoSEQ multiplex PCR; TCRdb stores in-frame clones only, minus some. The sample has around 64,000 clones, about 92% seen once. Germline V gene sequence: CDR1 SGHDN, CDR2 FVKESK. Trimming stripped 4 bases from V and 4 bases from J, with 9 bases between. The CDR3 is 13 amino acids. The V call is TRBV14, the J call TRBJ2-3, with D maybe TRBD1 (6 bases). This receptor was identified in a man aged 55 to 70 with colorectal cancer. Sequencing used PBMCs. The CDR3 protein is CASSRNRADTQYF. CDR3 bases: TGTGCCAGCAGCCGAAACAGGGCAGATACGCAGTATTTT.